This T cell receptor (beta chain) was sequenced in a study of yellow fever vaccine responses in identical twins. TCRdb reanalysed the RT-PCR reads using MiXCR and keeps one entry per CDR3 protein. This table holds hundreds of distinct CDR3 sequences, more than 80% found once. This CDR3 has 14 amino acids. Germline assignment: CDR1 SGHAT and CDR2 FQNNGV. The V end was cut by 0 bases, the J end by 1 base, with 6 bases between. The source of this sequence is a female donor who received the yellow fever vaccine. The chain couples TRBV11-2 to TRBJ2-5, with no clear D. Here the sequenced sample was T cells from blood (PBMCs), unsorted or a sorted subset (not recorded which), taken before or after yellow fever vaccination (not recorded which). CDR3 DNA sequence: TGTGCCAGCAGCTTAGATGGTAGCCAAGAGACCCAGTACTTC. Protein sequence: CASSLDGSQETQYF. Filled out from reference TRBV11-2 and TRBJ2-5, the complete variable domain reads EAGVAQSPRYKIIEKRQSVAFWCNPISGHATLYWYQQILGQGPKLLIQFQNNGVVDDSQLPKDRFSAERLKGVDSTLKIQPAKLEDSAVYLCASSLDGSQETQYFGPGTRLLVL.